These T cell receptor beta chains were read from a single sample in a study of T-cell reconstitution after alpha-beta-depleted transplantation in children. MiXCR, run by TCRdb on the PCR reads, gives a single entry per CDR3 protein. The data contain over 45,000 distinct CDR3 sequences, roughly 5% of them singletons. The material sequenced was PBMCs, mostly from graft donor cells, taken 60 days after TCRalphabeta/CD19-depleted stem cell transplant. All receptors derive from a female patient between 2 and 15 years old who had a stem cell transplant for aplastic anemia, so the T cells may come from the graft donor. The CDR3 runs from the conserved cysteine through the conserved F or W. A D gene is named only where the DNA matches it firmly. Expanded clones get a size class; other rows say once, few or many, or leave the size out.

d_call: TRBD1; clone_size: many; v_call: TRBV28; j_call: TRBJ1-2; cdr3_nt: TGTGCCAGCAGTTTATTCGGCAGGGGGCGCTATGGCTACACCTTC; cdr3_aa: CASSLFGRGRYGYTF
d_call: .; clone_size: many; v_call: TRBV20-1; j_call: TRBJ1-1; cdr3_nt: TGCAGTGCGGGTTCTGAAGCGATTAACACTGAAGCTTTCTTT; cdr3_aa: CSAGSEAINTEAFF
d_call: TRBD2; clone_size: many; v_call: TRBV6-1; j_call: TRBJ2-3; cdr3_nt: TGTGCCAGCAGTCATAGCGGGAGAGGGGCAGATACGCAGTATTTT; cdr3_aa: CASSHSGRGADTQYF
d_call: .; clone_size: many; v_call: TRBV28; j_call: TRBJ2-3; cdr3_nt: TGTGCCAGCACCCCCCGGGGAGCAGATACGCAGTATTTT; cdr3_aa: CASTPRGADTQYF
d_call: TRBD2; clone_size: many; v_call: TRBV20-1; j_call: TRBJ2-1; cdr3_nt: TGCAGTGCTACTACGGGACTAGCTGTTAATGAGCAGTTCTTC; cdr3_aa: CSATTGLAVNEQFF
d_call: .; clone_size: many; v_call: TRBV20-1; j_call: TRBJ2-5; cdr3_nt: TGCAGTGCTAGGGGAGGACAAGAGACCCAGTACTTC; cdr3_aa: CSARGGQETQYF
d_call: .; clone_size: .; v_call: TRBV3-1; j_call: TRBJ2-1; cdr3_nt: TGTGCCAGCAGCCAAGAATATAGGGGTTTCAATGAGCAGTTCTTC; cdr3_aa: CASSQEYRGFNEQFF
d_call: .; clone_size: many; v_call: TRBV5-1; j_call: TRBJ2-7; cdr3_nt: TGCGCCAGCAGCCGGGACATCTCCTACGAGCAGTACTTC; cdr3_aa: CASSRDISYEQYF
d_call: .; clone_size: .; v_call: TRBV11-2; j_call: TRBJ1-6; cdr3_nt: TGTGCCAGCAGCTTAGACAGGGTGATCGGGTCACCCCTCCACTTT; cdr3_aa: CASSLDRVIGSPLHF
d_call: .; clone_size: many; v_call: TRBV7-3; j_call: TRBJ2-1; cdr3_nt: TGTGCCAGCAGCTTAAACGGGGGTGTCAATGAGCAGTTCTTC; cdr3_aa: CASSLNGGVNEQFF
d_call: TRBD2; clone_size: many; v_call: TRBV20-1; j_call: TRBJ2-1; cdr3_nt: TGCAGTGCTAACCGCCCGGGACTAGCGGGAGTCCATGAGCAGTTCTTC; cdr3_aa: CSANRPGLAGVHEQFF
d_call: TRBD2; clone_size: many; v_call: TRBV6-1; j_call: TRBJ2-2; cdr3_nt: TGTGCCAGCAGTGAACTAGCGGGGGGGCCCGGGGAGCTGTTTTTT; cdr3_aa: CASSELAGGPGELFF
d_call: TRBD1; clone_size: many; v_call: TRBV7-2; j_call: TRBJ1-2; cdr3_nt: TGTGCCAGCAGCCTGACAGGGGGCGCTTGGGATGGCTACACCTTC; cdr3_aa: CASSLTGGAWDGYTF
d_call: .; clone_size: .; v_call: TRBV28; j_call: TRBJ1-5; cdr3_nt: TGTGCCAGCAGCGCCTTGGATCAGCCCCAGCATTTT; cdr3_aa: CASSALDQPQHF
d_call: TRBD1; clone_size: many; v_call: TRBV28; j_call: TRBJ2-7; cdr3_nt: TGTGCCAGCAGTTTATCCACAGGGGGTACCTCCTACGAGCAGTACTTC; cdr3_aa: CASSLSTGGTSYEQYF
d_call: TRBD1; clone_size: many; v_call: TRBV2; j_call: TRBJ1-1; cdr3_nt: TGTGCCAGCAGAGGGGACAGGGGGTGGACTGAAGCTTTCTTT; cdr3_aa: CASRGDRGWTEAFF
d_call: .; clone_size: .; v_call: TRBV3-1; j_call: TRBJ2-1; cdr3_nt: TGTGCCAGCAGCCAAGATTCAGCGGAACCCTACAATGAGCAGTTCTTC; cdr3_aa: CASSQDSAEPYNEQFF
d_call: .; clone_size: many; v_call: TRBV29-1; j_call: TRBJ2-1; cdr3_nt: TGCGGATCTGACTCGGGGGGCCCCTCCTACAATGAGCAGTTCTTC; cdr3_aa: CGSDSGGPSYNEQFF
d_call: TRBD1; clone_size: few; v_call: TRBV2; j_call: TRBJ2-3; cdr3_nt: TGTGCCAGCAATGTCAGGGGGATACGGGGCACAGATACGCAGTATTTT; cdr3_aa: CASNVRGIRGTDTQYF
d_call: .; clone_size: many; v_call: TRBV28; j_call: TRBJ2-7; cdr3_nt: TGTGCCAGCAGTTTAGGCCAAGGGGGGAAGTACGAGCAGTACTTC; cdr3_aa: CASSLGQGGKYEQYF
d_call: .; clone_size: many; v_call: TRBV2; j_call: TRBJ1-5; cdr3_nt: TGTGCCAGCAGTGGTACAGGGAATCAGCCCCAGCATTTT; cdr3_aa: CASSGTGNQPQHF
d_call: .; clone_size: many; v_call: TRBV6-1; j_call: TRBJ2-3; cdr3_nt: TGTGCCAGCAGCAGTACAGCTAGCACAGATACGCAGTATTTT; cdr3_aa: CASSSTASTDTQYF